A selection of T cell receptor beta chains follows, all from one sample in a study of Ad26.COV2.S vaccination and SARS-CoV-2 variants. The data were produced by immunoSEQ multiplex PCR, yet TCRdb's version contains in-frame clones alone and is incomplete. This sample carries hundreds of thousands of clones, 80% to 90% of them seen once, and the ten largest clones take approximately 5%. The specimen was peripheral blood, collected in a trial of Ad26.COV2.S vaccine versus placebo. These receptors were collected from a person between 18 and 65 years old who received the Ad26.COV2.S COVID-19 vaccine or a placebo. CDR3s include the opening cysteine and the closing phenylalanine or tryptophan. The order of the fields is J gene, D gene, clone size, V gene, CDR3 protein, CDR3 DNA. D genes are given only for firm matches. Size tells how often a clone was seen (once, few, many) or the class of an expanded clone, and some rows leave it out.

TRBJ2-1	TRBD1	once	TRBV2	CASTGGQRTYNEQFF	TGTGCCAGCACAGGGGGACAGCGTACCTACAATGAGCAGTTCTTC
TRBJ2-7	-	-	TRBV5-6	CASSQPTEGYEQYF	TGTGCCAGCAGCCAACCGACGGAGGGCTACGAGCAGTACTTC
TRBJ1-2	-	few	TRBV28	CASSLVVSYYGYTF	TGTGCCAGCAGTTTAGTCGTGAGCTACTATGGCTACACCTTC
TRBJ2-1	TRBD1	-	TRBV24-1	CATSQTGSDNEQFF	TGTGCCACCAGTCAGACAGGGTCGGACAATGAGCAGTTCTTC
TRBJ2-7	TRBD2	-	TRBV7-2	CASSPASGSAYEQYF	TGTGCCAGCAGCCCGGCCAGCGGGAGTGCCTACGAGCAGTACTTC
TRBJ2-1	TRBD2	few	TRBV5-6	CASSLFQTSGTDEQFF	TGTGCCAGCAGCTTGTTCCAGACTAGCGGGACCGATGAGCAGTTCTTC
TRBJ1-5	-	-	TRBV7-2	CASSLAGDNQPQHF	TGTGCCAGCAGCTTAGCAGGGGATAATCAGCCCCAGCATTTT
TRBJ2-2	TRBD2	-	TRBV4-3	CASSQDRLAGGIFGELFF	TGCGCCAGCAGCCAAGATCGGCTAGCGGGGGGCATTTTCGGGGAGCTGTTTTTT
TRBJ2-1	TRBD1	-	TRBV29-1	CSVDRASSSYNEQFF	TGCAGCGTCGACAGGGCCTCTAGCTCCTACAATGAGCAGTTCTTC
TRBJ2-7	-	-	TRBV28	CASSLVRPYEQYF	TGTGCCAGCAGTTTGGTCAGGCCCTACGAGCAGTACTTC
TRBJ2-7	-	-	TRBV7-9	CASSLTVGLLAYEQYF	TGTGCCAGCAGCTTAACAGTAGGGTTATTGGCCTACGAGCAGTACTTC
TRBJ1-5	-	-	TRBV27	CASSINPGAGEWDQPQHF	TGTGCCAGCAGTATTAACCCCGGGGCAGGGGAATGGGATCAGCCCCAGCATTTT
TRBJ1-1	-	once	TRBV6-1	CASSERGVTEAFF	TGTGCCAGCAGTGAAAGGGGGGTTACTGAAGCTTTCTTT
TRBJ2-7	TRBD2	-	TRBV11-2	CASSSGSEQYF	TGTGCCAGCAGTAGCGGGAGCGAGCAGTACTTC
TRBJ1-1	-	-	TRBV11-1	CASSFETTEAFF	TGTGCCAGCAGCTTCGAGACCACTGAAGCTTTCTTT
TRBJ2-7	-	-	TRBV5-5	CASSLGIDRSSYEQYF	TGTGCCAGCAGCTTGGGGATAGACAGGAGCTCCTACGAGCAGTACTTC
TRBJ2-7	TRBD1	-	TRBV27	CASRPGQRSPWDEQYF	TGTGCCAGCAGACCGGGACAGCGTTCCCCTTGGGACGAGCAGTACTTC
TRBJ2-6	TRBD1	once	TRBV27	CASSPGTAGANVLTF	TGTGCCAGCAGTCCAGGGACAGCCGGGGCCAACGTCCTGACTTTC
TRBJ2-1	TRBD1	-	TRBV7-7	CASSQGQGGIYEQFF	TGTGCCAGCAGCCAAGGACAGGGGGGCATTTATGAGCAGTTCTTC
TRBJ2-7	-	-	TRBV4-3	CASSQEGGYEQYF	TGCGCCAGCAGCCAAGAAGGGGGTTACGAGCAGTACTTC
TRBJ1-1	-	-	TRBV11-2	CASSLGAGFRTTEAFF	TGTGCCAGCAGCTTAGGGGCAGGGTTTAGGACGACTGAAGCTTTCTTT
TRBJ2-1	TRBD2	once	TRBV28	CASSPLGPSGLYNEQFF	TGTGCCAGCAGTCCCCTGGGACCTAGCGGCCTCTACAATGAGCAGTTCTTC
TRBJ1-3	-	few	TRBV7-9	CASSLATSAGAGNTIYF	TGTGCCAGCAGCTTAGCAACATCAGCTGGCGCTGGAAACACCATATATTTT
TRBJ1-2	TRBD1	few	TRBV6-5	CASRQGMDGYTF	TGTGCCAGCAGACAGGGGATGGATGGCTACACCTTC
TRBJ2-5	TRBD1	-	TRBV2	CASTLNRGREETQYF	TGTGCCAGCACCCTGAACAGGGGGCGAGAAGAGACCCAGTACTTC
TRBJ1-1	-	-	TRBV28	CATNSRPGWGTEAFF	TGTGCCACCAATAGTAGACCGGGCTGGGGCACTGAAGCTTTCTTT
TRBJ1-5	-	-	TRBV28	CASSSEGLYSNQPQHF	TGTGCCAGCAGTTCAGAGGGGCTATATAGCAATCAGCCCCAGCATTTT